The rows below give T cell receptor beta chains drawn from one sample of a study of blood T cell repertoires in COVID-19. This table comes from immunoSEQ multiplex PCR, and its TCRdb copy is limited to in-frame clones, with some not included. This sample has about 160,000 clones; approximately 92% occur once, and the top ten carry about 5%. The sequenced sample was peripheral blood. The receptor set was obtained from a woman aged 45-65 years with acute or convalescent COVID-19. Each CDR3 is given with its conserved first and last residue. D genes are given only for firm matches. The size field is filled for only some rows; it gives once, few, many or a size class.

J: TRBJ2-3; V: TRBV9; D: TRBD1; size: -; DNA: TGTGCCAGCAGCGTTACAGGGGATTTCGGCACAGATACGCAGTATTTT; CDR3: CASSVTGDFGTDTQYF
J: TRBJ2-3; V: TRBV30; D: TRBD2; size: -; DNA: TGTGCCTGGAGAGTTAGCGGGACCGCAGATACGCAGTATTTT; CDR3: CAWRVSGTADTQYF
J: TRBJ1-1; V: TRBV30; D: -; size: -; DNA: TGTGCCTGGGGTCGACAGACAAACACTGAAGCTTTCTTT; CDR3: CAWGRQTNTEAFF
J: TRBJ1-6; V: TRBV4-1; D: TRBD1; size: -; DNA: TGCGCCAGCAGCCAAGTCGGGACAGGGAACTCACCCCTCCACTTT; CDR3: CASSQVGTGNSPLHF
J: TRBJ2-7; V: TRBV7-2; D: -; size: -; DNA: TGTGCCAGCAGCTTAGCGCAAGTAGGGAGGTACGAGCAGTACTTC; CDR3: CASSLAQVGRYEQYF
J: TRBJ1-1; V: TRBV7-9; D: TRBD1; size: -; DNA: TGTGCCAGCAGCTTAAGGGGGCTAGGCACTGAAGCTTTCTTT; CDR3: CASSLRGLGTEAFF
J: TRBJ2-1; V: TRBV4-2; D: TRBD2; size: -; DNA: TGTGCCAGCAGCCCTGGGACTAGCGAGTACAATGAGCAGTTCTTC; CDR3: CASSPGTSEYNEQFF
J: TRBJ2-1; V: TRBV6-2/TRBV6-3; D: -; size: -; DNA: TGTGCCAGCAGTCAGGCACTCCTCCGGGACACCTACAATGAGCAGTTCTTC; CDR3: CASSQALLRDTYNEQFF
J: TRBJ1-1; V: TRBV27; D: -; size: -; DNA: TGTGCCAGCAGTTTACGAGGGATGAACACTGAAGCTTTCTTT; CDR3: CASSLRGMNTEAFF
J: TRBJ1-1; V: TRBV27; D: -; size: -; DNA: TGTGCCAGCAGTTCGGGGGGGATAGGCACTGAAGCTTTCTTT; CDR3: CASSSGGIGTEAFF
J: TRBJ2-3; V: TRBV9; D: -; size: once; DNA: TGTGCCAGCAGCAATTACAGGGTATCCCTCGGGGATACGCAGTATTTT; CDR3: CASSNYRVSLGDTQYF
J: TRBJ1-3; V: TRBV2; D: -; size: -; DNA: TGTGCCAGCACCGCGGAATTTTTAAACACCATATATTTT; CDR3: CASTAEFLNTIYF
J: TRBJ2-1; V: TRBV28; D: -; size: -; DNA: TGTGCCAGCAGTTTCGCGGGCCGTTCCTACAATGAGCAGTTCTTC; CDR3: CASSFAGRSYNEQFF
J: TRBJ1-2; V: TRBV28; D: TRBD1; size: -; DNA: TGTGCCAGCAGTTTGACAGGGGGCGATGGCTACACCTTC; CDR3: CASSLTGGDGYTF
J: TRBJ2-7; V: TRBV15; D: -; size: -; DNA: TGTGCCACCAGCAGGGGGACTGGGACCTACGAGCAGTACTTC; CDR3: CATSRGTGTYEQYF
J: TRBJ1-3; V: TRBV10-3; D: -; size: -; DNA: TGTGCCATCAGTGAGAAGGGGGTAAACTCTGGAAACACCATATATTTT; CDR3: CAISEKGVNSGNTIYF
J: TRBJ1-2; V: TRBV3-1/TRBV3-2; D: -; size: -; DNA: TGTGCCAGCAGCCAGCAGGGCTATGGCTACACCTTC; CDR3: CASSQQGYGYTF
J: TRBJ2-1; V: TRBV5-6; D: -; size: few; DNA: TGTGCCAGCAGCTTGAAGGTCAGCGGTGAGCAGTTCTTC; CDR3: CASSLKVSGEQFF
J: TRBJ1-4; V: TRBV2; D: TRBD1; size: -; DNA: TGTGCCAGCAGTTATAACAGGGGAGCTACAACTAATGAAAAACTGTTTTTT; CDR3: CASSYNRGATTNEKLFF
J: TRBJ1-4; V: TRBV21-1; D: -; size: -; DNA: TGTGCCAGCAGCAAACGAAAGAGAACTGGGAGATGTAAGGAAAAACTGTTTTTT; CDR3: CASSKRKRTGRCKEKLFF
J: TRBJ2-3; V: TRBV19; D: -; size: -; DNA: TGTGCCAGTAGTATAGAGAGAGGGAGCACAGATACGCAGTATTTT; CDR3: CASSIERGSTDTQYF
J: TRBJ2-1; V: TRBV5-8; D: -; size: -; DNA: TGTGCCAGCAGCCTTCGGACTTTCAGCTCCTACAATGAGCAGTTCTTC; CDR3: CASSLRTFSSYNEQFF
J: TRBJ2-7; V: TRBV3-1/TRBV3-2; D: TRBD1; size: -; DNA: TGTGCCAGCAGCCAGACCCCTTGGACAGGGCACTACGAGCAGTACTTC; CDR3: CASSQTPWTGHYEQYF
J: TRBJ1-3; V: TRBV7-2; D: -; size: once; DNA: TGTGCCAGCAGCCCACGGGGGGGGGCGACGGGCTCTGGAAACACCATATATTTT; CDR3: CASSPRGGATGSGNTIYF
J: TRBJ1-4; V: TRBV30; D: TRBD1; size: -; DNA: TGTGCCTGCCGGGACAGGGTTTATGAAAAACTGTTTTTT; CDR3: CACRDRVYEKLFF
J: TRBJ2-3; V: TRBV6-1; D: TRBD2; size: -; DNA: TGTGCCAGCAGTGAAGTGGTTAGCGGGAGTGCGTCGGGCACAGATACGCAGTATTTT; CDR3: CASSEVVSGSASGTDTQYF
J: TRBJ1-6; V: TRBV19; D: TRBD1; size: -; DNA: TGTGCCAGTAGTCTACAGGGGGGGAATTCACCCCTCCACTTT; CDR3: CASSLQGGNSPLHF
J: TRBJ2-6; V: TRBV27; D: -; size: -; DNA: TGTGCCAGCAGCCCACAGGGATCTGGGGCCAACGTCCTGACTTTC; CDR3: CASSPQGSGANVLTF
J: TRBJ2-7; V: TRBV6-5; D: -; size: -; DNA: TGTGCCAGCGGACAGTTAGCTTCCTACGAGCAGTACTTC; CDR3: CASGQLASYEQYF
J: TRBJ1-1; V: TRBV5-4; D: -; size: -; DNA: TGTGCCAGCAGCTTGCAGGGTGGGGACACTGAAGCTTTCTTT; CDR3: CASSLQGGDTEAFF
J: TRBJ2-2; V: TRBV9; D: -; size: -; DNA: TGTGCCAGCAGCCCCTGGCAGCGAGGGACCGGGGAGCTGTTTTTT; CDR3: CASSPWQRGTGELFF
J: TRBJ1-1; V: TRBV12-3/TRBV12-4; D: -; size: -; DNA: TGTGCCAGCAGTTTTAAGAACACTGAAGCTTTCTTT; CDR3: CASSFKNTEAFF
J: TRBJ1-5; V: TRBV30; D: -; size: -; DNA: TGTGCCTGGAGTGTCTCATGGGGGCAGGGCGTCCAGCCCCAGCATTTT; CDR3: CAWSVSWGQGVQPQHF
J: TRBJ1-1; V: TRBV10-3; D: -; size: once; DNA: TGTGCCATCAGTGGGCCCATTGGTGGGGCCACTGAAGCTTTCTTT; CDR3: CAISGPIGGATEAFF
J: TRBJ1-5; V: TRBV7-2; D: -; size: -; DNA: TGTGCCAGCAGCCCGGGGAGTGGTCATCAGCCCCAGCATTTT; CDR3: CASSPGSGHQPQHF
J: TRBJ2-5; V: TRBV4-1; D: -; size: -; DNA: TGCGCCAGCAGCCAGAATCCAGTCGGGGAGACCCAGTACTTC; CDR3: CASSQNPVGETQYF
J: TRBJ2-2; V: TRBV14; D: TRBD2; size: -; DNA: TGTGCCAGCTCCCGGGGAGGGGCCGGGGAGCTGTTTTTT; CDR3: CASSRGGAGELFF
J: TRBJ1-2; V: TRBV6-1; D: TRBD1; size: -; DNA: TGTGCCAGCAGTGATGCTGGGACAGGGGGACTCGGCTACACCTTC; CDR3: CASSDAGTGGLGYTF
J: TRBJ1-2; V: TRBV6-5; D: TRBD1; size: -; DNA: TGTGCCAGCAGTTTCATCTCGGGACAGGGGACCTATGGCTACACCTTC; CDR3: CASSFISGQGTYGYTF
J: TRBJ2-7; V: TRBV21-1; D: -; size: -; DNA: TGTGCCAGCAGCAAAGATACAGCGACAGGGGTATACGAGCAGTACTTC; CDR3: CASSKDTATGVYEQYF
J: TRBJ1-4; V: TRBV19; D: -; size: once; DNA: TGTGCCAGTAGTAGGACAGCAACTAATGAAAAACTGTTTTTT; CDR3: CASSRTATNEKLFF
J: TRBJ1-6; V: TRBV14; D: -; size: -; DNA: TGTGCCAGCAGCCAAAGCCTGCGAAGACTCCACTTT; CDR3: CASSQSLRRLHF